The rows below give T cell receptor beta chains drawn from one sample of a study of blood T cell repertoires in COVID-19. Assay: immunoSEQ multiplex PCR; the TCRdb copy retains only in-frame clones and omits some. The sample has roughly 220,000 clones, more than 85% seen once. The sequenced sample was peripheral blood. All receptors derive from a man in his 60s with acute or convalescent COVID-19. The CDR3 runs from the conserved cysteine through the conserved F or W. The D gene is left open where the match is weak. Size tells how often a clone was seen (once, few, many) or the class of an expanded clone, and some rows leave it out.

NA,NA,TRBV5-1,TRBJ2-7,TGCGCCAGCAGCTCCGTGGCTACAGAAAACTACGAGCAGTACTTC,CASSSVATENYEQYF
NA,NA,TRBV15,TRBJ1-5,TGTGCCACCAGCAGAGATCGCCAGGGTGATCAGCCCCAGCATTTT,CATSRDRQGDQPQHF
NA,NA,TRBV6-5,TRBJ2-7,TGTGCCAGCAGCGTTTCGGCGGGGAGTTACGAGCAGTACTTC,CASSVSAGSYEQYF
NA,NA,TRBV3-1/TRBV3-2,TRBJ2-7,TGTGCCAGCAGCCAAGATCTAGCCGGTGGTTTAGGCGATGGCGAGCAGTACTTC,CASSQDLAGGLGDGEQYF
NA,TRBD1,TRBV9,TRBJ1-6,TGTGCCAGCAGCGTTCTTGGACAGGGGGGGAATTCACCCCTCCACTTT,CASSVLGQGGNSPLHF
NA,TRBD1,TRBV15,TRBJ1-1,TGTGCCACCAGCACCAGGACAGGGAACACTGAAGCTTTCTTT,CATSTRTGNTEAFF
NA,TRBD1,TRBV18,TRBJ2-7,TGTGCCAGCTCACTCAAAACGGGACAGGGGGGGCCCGAGCAGTACTTC,CASSLKTGQGGPEQYF
NA,NA,TRBV6-2/TRBV6-3,TRBJ2-2,TGTGCCAGCAGTTATGACAGCATAGGGGAGCTGTTTTTT,CASSYDSIGELFF
NA,TRBD2,TRBV6-5,TRBJ2-3,TGTGCCAGTTCCAGCGGGGGTAGCACAGATACGCAGTATTTT,CASSSGGSTDTQYF
NA,NA,TRBV5-1,TRBJ2-3,TGCGCCAGCAGCTTGTTTGCGGGGGCGGGAGATACGCAGTATTTT,CASSLFAGAGDTQYF
NA,TRBD1,TRBV6-6,TRBJ2-7,TGTGCCAGCAGTCCGGGACAGGGCCTATCCTACGAGCAGTACTTC,CASSPGQGLSYEQYF
NA,TRBD1,TRBV7-2,TRBJ2-1,TGTGCCAGCAGCTACCGACAGGGGGCGAACAATGAGCAGTTCTTC,CASSYRQGANNEQFF
NA,TRBD1,TRBV10-3,TRBJ1-6,TGTGCCATCAGCCCCGACAGGGATAATTCACCCCTCCACTTT,CAISPDRDNSPLHF
NA,TRBD1,TRBV18,TRBJ2-7,TGTGCCAGCTCACGGCAGGGGGCCCGGGAGCAGTACTTC,CASSRQGAREQYF
once,NA,TRBV24-1,TRBJ1-2,TGTGCCACCGGGCAGAACTATGGCTACACCTTC,CATGQNYGYTF
few,TRBD1,TRBV11-1,TRBJ1-2,TGTGCCAGCAGCTTGGACAGGGGGCCGCGATTCTATGGCTACACCTTC,CASSLDRGPRFYGYTF
NA,TRBD2,TRBV4-3,TRBJ2-6,TGCGCCAGCAGCCAAGATCTTGAGCGGGGGGGCTCCCGGGCCAACGTCCTGACTTTC,CASSQDLERGGSRANVLTF
NA,NA,TRBV2,TRBJ2-7,TGTGCCAGCACCAGGGACAACGAGCAGTACTTC,CASTRDNEQYF
NA,TRBD1,TRBV28,TRBJ2-7,TGTGCCAGCAGCGGACAGGGCGTTGTCCACGAGCAGTACTTC,CASSGQGVVHEQYF
few,NA,TRBV29-1,TRBJ1-6,TGCAGCGTGCGGGACGTACGACCAAATTCACCCCTCCACTTT,CSVRDVRPNSPLHF
NA,NA,TRBV7-9,TRBJ2-5,TGTGCCAGCAGCTTAATCGGGGGGCGGGAGACCCAGTACTTC,CASSLIGGRETQYF
NA,NA,TRBV3-1/TRBV3-2,TRBJ2-1,TGTGCCAGCAGCCAAGTTCCCGGCGGTGAGCAGTTCTTC,CASSQVPGGEQFF
once,TRBD1,TRBV28,TRBJ1-2,TGTGCCAGCAGTTTACCGCCCCCCTACAGGGGGCGGGATGGCTACACCTTC,CASSLPPPYRGRDGYTF
once,NA,TRBV1,TRBJ2-3,TGCACCACCAACCGCCGAGGGGGACGGGGCGATACGCAGTATTTT,CTTNRRGGRGDTQYF
NA,NA,TRBV5-6,TRBJ1-6,TGTGCCAGCAGCTTGGAAGCAGGTCGCTCCAATTCACCCCTCCACTTT,CASSLEAGRSNSPLHF
once,TRBD1,TRBV24-1,TRBJ1-2,TGTGCCACCAGTGATACTACCGGGACAGGGCGGGATGGCTACACCTTC,CATSDTTGTGRDGYTF
NA,NA,TRBV27,TRBJ2-2,TGTGCCAGCAGTTTTGAACGAGCACGAGACACCGACACCGGGGAGCTGTTTTTT,CASSFERARDTDTGELFF
NA,TRBD2,TRBV5-4,TRBJ2-7,TGTGCCAGCAGCTCTCACGGGGGGGCGGTCTCCGAGCAGTACTTC,CASSSHGGAVSEQYF
once,NA,TRBV7-2,TRBJ1-1,TGTGCCAGCAGCGGGCGGACAGAAAAGAACACTGAAGCTTTCTTT,CASSGRTEKNTEAFF
NA,NA,TRBV2,TRBJ2-7,TGTGCCAGCAGAAGAACCGTCAGGGTGCACGAGCAGTACTTC,CASRRTVRVHEQYF
NA,NA,TRBV3-1/TRBV3-2,TRBJ2-4,TGTGCCAGCAGCCGGCCTGGGGGGAAAAACATTCAGTACTTC,CASSRPGGKNIQYF
NA,NA,TRBV5-6,TRBJ1-2,TGTGCCAGCAGCTCCAAACAGGGTTATGGCTACACCTTC,CASSSKQGYGYTF
once,NA,TRBV29-1,TRBJ2-2,TGCAGCGTTGAAGATAGCAGGGGGGCCGGGGAGCTGTTTTTT,CSVEDSRGAGELFF
NA,NA,TRBV4-2,TRBJ1-4,TGTGCCAGCAGCCAAGATTTGGGCAGGGGTAATGAAAAACTGTTTTTT,CASSQDLGRGNEKLFF
NA,TRBD1,TRBV27,TRBJ1-2,TGTGCCAGCAGCCGGAGACAGGGGGGGTCTAACTATGGCTACACCTTC,CASSRRQGGSNYGYTF
NA,TRBD1,TRBV5-1,TRBJ2-5,TGCGCCAGCAGCGCTGTTCAGGGGGACCAAGAGACCCAGTACTTC,CASSAVQGDQETQYF
once,TRBD2,TRBV4-2,TRBJ2-1,TGTGCCAGCAGCCAAGAGGTGGGCGGGGGGGCCCCCAATGAGCAGTTCTTC,CASSQEVGGGAPNEQFF
NA,NA,TRBV12-5,TRBJ1-1,TGTGCTAGTGGTGCTTCCACACCCATGAACACTGAAGCTTTCTTT,CASGASTPMNTEAFF
NA,NA,TRBV12-1,TRBJ2-1,TGTGCCAGCAGCGAGACCGGGACTAGCGGGGGCCTAGGTTCGAATGAGCAGTTCTTC,CASSETGTSGGLGSNEQFF
NA,NA,TRBV2,TRBJ1-3,TGTGCCAGCAGTGAAGACAGCCCTCACTCTGGAAACACCATATATTTT,CASSEDSPHSGNTIYF
once,TRBD1,TRBV29-1,TRBJ2-7,TGCAGCGTTTCTCAGGGGGCAGGCTACGAGCAGTACTTC,CSVSQGAGYEQYF
NA,NA,TRBV18,TRBJ1-4,TGTGCCAGCTCACAGTCCACCTATAATGAAAAACTGTTTTTT,CASSQSTYNEKLFF
NA,TRBD1,TRBV4-3,TRBJ2-7,TGCGCCAGCAGCCGCGACAGGGGGCCCTACGAGCAGTACTTC,CASSRDRGPYEQYF
NA,NA,TRBV27,TRBJ1-4,TGTGCCAGCAGCCTTGCACGAGGCTCGGGTAATGAAAAACTGTTTTTT,CASSLARGSGNEKLFF
NA,TRBD2,TRBV5-1,TRBJ2-5,TGCGCCAGCAGCTCCGGCCTAGCGGGTACCAAGAGGCAAGAGACCCAGTACTTC,CASSSGLAGTKRQETQYF
NA,TRBD1,TRBV4-3,TRBJ2-1,TGCGCCAGCAGCCAAGGGTCGGGGGACAGGGCCTACAATGAGCAGTTCTTC,CASSQGSGDRAYNEQFF
many,NA,TRBV4-1,TRBJ1-1,TGCGCCAGCAGCCAAGGACACAGCCTAACGAACACTGAAGCTTTCTTT,CASSQGHSLTNTEAFF
NA,TRBD1,TRBV5-1,TRBJ2-5,TGCGCCAGCAGCCCCGACAGGGGACGAGAGACCCAGTACTTC,CASSPDRGRETQYF
NA,TRBD1,TRBV18,TRBJ2-6,TGTGCCAGCTCACCACCGGGACAGCAACCTGGGGCCAACGTCCTGACTTTC,CASSPPGQQPGANVLTF
NA,TRBD1,TRBV11-2,TRBJ1-5,TGTGCCAGCAGCTTAAACAGGGGAGGAGCCCAGCATTTT,CASSLNRGGAQHF
NA,NA,TRBV30,TRBJ2-3,TGTGCCTGGAGTACGGAGGCGGCGGTTCGGAATACGCAGTATTTT,CAWSTEAAVRNTQYF
NA,TRBD2,TRBV7-8,TRBJ2-3,TGTGCCAGCAGCTTTGCGGGACTAGCGGGGGGGCGTAGTACAGATACGCAGTATTTT,CASSFAGLAGGRSTDTQYF
once,TRBD1,TRBV2,TRBJ2-7,TGTGCCAGCAGTGAGGGGACAGGGGTTCCCTACGAGCAGTACTTC,CASSEGTGVPYEQYF
NA,TRBD2,TRBV29-1,TRBJ2-5,TGCAGCGTAGGGACTAGCGGGGCCGCCCGAGAGACCCAGTACTTC,CSVGTSGAARETQYF
NA,TRBD1,TRBV28,TRBJ1-2,TGTGCCAGCAGCTTTAACTACGGGACAGGGGAGAGGTATGGCTACACCTTC,CASSFNYGTGERYGYTF
NA,TRBD1,TRBV7-9,TRBJ1-1,TGTGCCAGCAGCTTAACAGGGGGCGCGTACACTGAAGCTTTCTTT,CASSLTGGAYTEAFF
NA,TRBD1,TRBV7-2,TRBJ1-6,TGTGCCAGCAGCTCACGGCAGGGGGCGAATTCACCCCTCCACTTT,CASSSRQGANSPLHF
NA,TRBD1,TRBV15,TRBJ2-5,TGTGCCACCAGCAGAAACCGGGACAGGGGTTCCGAGACCCAGTACTTC,CATSRNRDRGSETQYF
NA,TRBD2,TRBV7-8,TRBJ2-5,TGTGCCAGCAGCCCTACCGGGACTAGCGGGGGGAGGGAAGAGACCCAGTACTTC,CASSPTGTSGGREETQYF
NA,NA,TRBV11-2,TRBJ2-5,TGTGCCAGCAGCTTAGGTAGGCGGCGGGGCAGTGGAGAGACCCAGTACTTC,CASSLGRRRGSGETQYF